The rows below give T cell receptor beta chains drawn from one sample of a study of CD8 T cells in Susac syndrome. TCRdb recomputed calls from the immunoSEQ multiplex PCR reads with MiXCR, one row per CDR3 protein. The table lists more than 250,000 distinct CDR3 sequences, just over 90% of them singletons. The sample consisted of CD4+ T cells from PBMCs. The source is a human donor with multiple sclerosis. CDR3s include the opening cysteine and the closing phenylalanine or tryptophan. A D gene is named only where the DNA matches it firmly. Part of the rows lack a size; the others show once, few, many or a class for expanded clones.

size: .; D: .; V: TRBV7-8; J: TRBJ1-1; DNA: TGTGCCAGCAGCTTAAGACAGTTGAACACTGAAGCTTTCTTT; CDR3: CASSLRQLNTEAFF
size: .; D: .; V: TRBV6-2/TRBV6-3; J: TRBJ1-2; DNA: TGTGCCAGCCGAGCCGGGGGCAGGGATGGCTACACCTTC; CDR3: CASRAGGRDGYTF
size: .; D: .; V: TRBV5-5; J: TRBJ1-5; DNA: TGTGCCAGCAGCTTGGTTACAGGGAAGAGCAATCAGCCCCAGCATTTT; CDR3: CASSLVTGKSNQPQHF
size: .; D: TRBD1; V: TRBV20-1; J: TRBJ2-2; DNA: TGCAGTGCTATCATTCATCAGGGGGACCTGAACACCGGGGAGCTGTTTTTT; CDR3: CSAIIHQGDLNTGELFF
size: .; D: .; V: TRBV20-1; J: TRBJ1-2; DNA: TGCAGTGCTAGAGATTGGGCGGGTTCTAACTATGGCTACACCTTC; CDR3: CSARDWAGSNYGYTF
size: .; D: .; V: TRBV6-2/TRBV6-3; J: TRBJ2-1; DNA: TGTGCCAGCAGTTTCATCCGGGATCACAAAAGCTCCTACAATGAGCAGTTCTTC; CDR3: CASSFIRDHKSSYNEQFF
size: .; D: TRBD1; V: TRBV20-1; J: TRBJ1-1; DNA: TGCAGTGCCGTCGGGACAGACAGGAACACTGAAGCTTTCTTT; CDR3: CSAVGTDRNTEAFF
size: .; D: .; V: TRBV7-2; J: TRBJ2-5; DNA: TGTGCCAGCAGCTTAGGAATTGGGTCGGGACTGTACCAAGAGACCCAGTACTTC; CDR3: CASSLGIGSGLYQETQYF
size: .; D: TRBD1; V: TRBV20-1; J: TRBJ1-5; DNA: TGCAGTGCTAGAGCCCCCGGGACAGGGCGTCCCAATCAGCCCCAGCATTTT; CDR3: CSARAPGTGRPNQPQHF
size: .; D: TRBD1; V: TRBV3-1; J: TRBJ2-7; DNA: TGTGCCAGCAGTCGACAGGGCGGTTTCTACGAGCAGTACTTC; CDR3: CASSRQGGFYEQYF
size: once; D: .; V: TRBV5-8; J: TRBJ1-2; DNA: TGTGCCAGCAGCTTGGCCTCCGTGGGGTATGGCTACACCTTC; CDR3: CASSLASVGYGYTF
size: .; D: TRBD1; V: TRBV24-1; J: TRBJ2-2; DNA: TGTGCCACCAGTGAGACAGGGGGTTTAAACACCGGGGAGCTGTTTTTT; CDR3: CATSETGGLNTGELFF
size: .; D: TRBD2; V: TRBV7-2; J: TRBJ2-1; DNA: TGTGCCAGCAGCTCCGGACTAGCGGGGGCCCTCCGCCTGTTCTTC; CDR3: CASSSGLAGALRLFF
size: .; D: TRBD2; V: TRBV30; J: TRBJ2-1; DNA: TGTGCCTGGAGTACCGCTAGCGGGAACGACAATGAGCAGTTCTTC; CDR3: CAWSTASGNDNEQFF
size: .; D: TRBD2; V: TRBV7-8; J: TRBJ2-1; DNA: TGTGCCAGCCTGGGGGGGGAGAATGGTGAGCAGTTCTTC; CDR3: CASLGGENGEQFF
size: .; D: TRBD1; V: TRBV10-2; J: TRBJ1-1; DNA: TGCGCCAGCAGCGTAGACAGGGACACTGAAGCTTTCTTT; CDR3: CASSVDRDTEAFF
size: .; D: .; V: TRBV5-1; J: TRBJ1-5; DNA: TGCGCCAGCAGCTTGGAGTCAGGTCAGCCCCAGCATTTT; CDR3: CASSLESGQPQHF
size: .; D: .; V: TRBV9; J: TRBJ1-2; DNA: TGTGCCAGCAGCGAGACAGTGGCGAACTATGGCTACACCTTC; CDR3: CASSETVANYGYTF
size: .; D: .; V: TRBV4-1; J: TRBJ2-3; DNA: TGCGCCAGCAGCCATAGGGAGTTATTAACAGATACGCAGTATTTT; CDR3: CASSHRELLTDTQYF
size: .; D: TRBD2; V: TRBV5-1; J: TRBJ2-2; DNA: TGCGCCAGCAGCTTCGGGACCGGGACTATAAACACCGGGGAGCTGTTTTTT; CDR3: CASSFGTGTINTGELFF
size: .; D: .; V: TRBV7-3; J: TRBJ1-1; DNA: TGTGCCAGCAGCCACGATGGGGACACTGAAGCTTTCTTT; CDR3: CASSHDGDTEAFF
size: .; D: .; V: TRBV5-1; J: TRBJ1-2; DNA: TGCGCCAGCAGCTATGAACCTAACTATGGCTACACCTTC; CDR3: CASSYEPNYGYTF
size: .; D: .; V: TRBV6-2/TRBV6-3; J: TRBJ2-1; DNA: TGTGCCAGCAGTTACTTGGTCCTCGGAATCCCGGTTCCGGCCAATGAGCAGTTCTTC; CDR3: CASSYLVLGIPVPANEQFF